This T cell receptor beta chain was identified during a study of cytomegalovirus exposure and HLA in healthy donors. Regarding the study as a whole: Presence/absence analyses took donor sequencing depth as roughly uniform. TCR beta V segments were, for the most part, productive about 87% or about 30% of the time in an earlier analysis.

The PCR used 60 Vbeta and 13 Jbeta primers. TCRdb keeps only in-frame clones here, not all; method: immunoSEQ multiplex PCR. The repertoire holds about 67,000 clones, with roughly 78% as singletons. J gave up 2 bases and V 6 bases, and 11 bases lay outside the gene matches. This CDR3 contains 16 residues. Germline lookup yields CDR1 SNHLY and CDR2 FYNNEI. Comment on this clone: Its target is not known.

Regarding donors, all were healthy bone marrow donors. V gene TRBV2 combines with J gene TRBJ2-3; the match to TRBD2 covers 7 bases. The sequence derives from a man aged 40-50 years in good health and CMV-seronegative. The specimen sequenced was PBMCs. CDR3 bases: TGTGCCAGCAGCCCGCAGGGCGGGGGTTTCACAGATACGCAGTATTTT. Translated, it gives CASSPQGGGFTDTQYF.